This T cell receptor beta chain was recovered during a study of blood T cell repertoires in COVID-19. Study information: Material from acute and convalescent COVID-19 was sourced from the United States, Italy and Spain. Sources were T cells, B-cell-depleted T cells, or PBMCs; the material itself was cDNA or gDNA.

Authors' data handling: It was from reference gene primer amplification that nucleated cell counts were estimated. The table came from immunoSEQ multiplex PCR; TCRdb's copy has only in-frame clones and leaves some out. V and J calls and clone size are those listed in that table; D and trimming were worked out from the DNA. Found here are about 82,000 clones, around 83% of them singletons; the top ten hold about a sixth. Specimen: peripheral blood. This TCR was sampled from a woman aged 55-69 years with acute or convalescent COVID-19.

CDR3 in DNA: TGTGCCAGCAGCTTACCTAACTACGAGCAGTACTTC. It yields the protein CASSLPNYEQYF. J is TRBJ2-7 and V is TRBV7-2; unclear D gene. CDR1 is SGHTA and CDR2 is FQGNSA in the germline V gene. This CDR3 is built from 12 residues. Trimming stripped 2 bases from V and 3 bases from J, with 5 bases between.